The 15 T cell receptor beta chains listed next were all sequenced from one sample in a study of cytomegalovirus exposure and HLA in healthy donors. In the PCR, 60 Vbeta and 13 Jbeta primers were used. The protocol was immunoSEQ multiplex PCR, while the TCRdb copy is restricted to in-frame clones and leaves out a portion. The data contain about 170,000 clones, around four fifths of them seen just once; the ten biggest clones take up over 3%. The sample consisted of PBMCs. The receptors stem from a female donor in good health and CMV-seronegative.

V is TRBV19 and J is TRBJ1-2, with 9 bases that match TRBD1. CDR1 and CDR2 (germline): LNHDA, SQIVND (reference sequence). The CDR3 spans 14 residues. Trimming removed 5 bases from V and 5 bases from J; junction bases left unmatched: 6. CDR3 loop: CASSETGGGYGYTF. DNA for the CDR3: TGTGCCAGTAGTGAAACAGGGGGCGGATATGGCTACACCTTC.

CDR3 nucleotides: TGCAGCGTTGATGAGGGGAACACTGAAGCTTTCTTT. Its translation: CSVDEGNTEAFF. The V gene is TRBV29-1, the J gene TRBJ1-1; D unresolved. V dropped 3 bases and J dropped 1 base, with 6 bases sitting between them. Germline loops: CDR1 SQVTM, CDR2 ANQGSEA. CDR3 length equals 12 residues.

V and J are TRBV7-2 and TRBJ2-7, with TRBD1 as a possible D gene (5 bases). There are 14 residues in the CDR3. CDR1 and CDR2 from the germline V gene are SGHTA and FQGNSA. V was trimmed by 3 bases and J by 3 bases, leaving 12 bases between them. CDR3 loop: CASSFYKGLYEQYF. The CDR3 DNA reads TGTGCCAGCAGCTTTTATAAGGGGCTCTACGAGCAGTACTTC.

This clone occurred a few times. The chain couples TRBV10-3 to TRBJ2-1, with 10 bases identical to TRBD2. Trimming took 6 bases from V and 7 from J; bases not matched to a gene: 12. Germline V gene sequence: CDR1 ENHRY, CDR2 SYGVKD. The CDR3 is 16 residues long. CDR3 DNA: TGTGCCATCAGCCTCGGTTTAGCGGGGGGAGGGAATGAGCAGTTCTTC. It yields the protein CAISLGLAGGGNEQFF.

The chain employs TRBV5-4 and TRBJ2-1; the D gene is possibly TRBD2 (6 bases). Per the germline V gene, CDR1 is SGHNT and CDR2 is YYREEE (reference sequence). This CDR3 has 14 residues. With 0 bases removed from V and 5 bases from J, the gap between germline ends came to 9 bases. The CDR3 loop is CASSLELANNEQFF. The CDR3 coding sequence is TGTGCCAGCAGCTTGGAGCTAGCGAACAATGAGCAGTTCTTC.

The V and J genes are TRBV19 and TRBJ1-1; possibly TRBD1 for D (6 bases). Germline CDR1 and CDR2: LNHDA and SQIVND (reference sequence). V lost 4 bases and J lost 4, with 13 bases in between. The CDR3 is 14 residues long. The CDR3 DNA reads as TGTGCCAGTAGTACCCCCGGCAGGGGCACTGAAGCTTTCTTT. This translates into CASSTPGRGTEAFF.

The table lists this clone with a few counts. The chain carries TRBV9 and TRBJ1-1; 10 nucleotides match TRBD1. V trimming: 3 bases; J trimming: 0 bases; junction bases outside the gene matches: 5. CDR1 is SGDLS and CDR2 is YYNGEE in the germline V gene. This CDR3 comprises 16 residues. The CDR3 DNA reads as TGTGCCAGCAGCGACGGACAGGGGGAAGTGAACACTGAAGCTTTCTTT. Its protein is CASSDGQGEVNTEAFF.

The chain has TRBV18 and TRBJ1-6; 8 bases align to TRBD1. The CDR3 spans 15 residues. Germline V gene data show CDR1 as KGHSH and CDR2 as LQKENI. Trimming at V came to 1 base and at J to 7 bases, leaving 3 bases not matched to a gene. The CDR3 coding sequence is TGTGCCAGCTCACCACTAGACAGGGGCAATTCACCCCTCCACTTT. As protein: CASSPLDRGNSPLHF.

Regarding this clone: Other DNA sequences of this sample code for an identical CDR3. The CDR3 bases are TGTGCCAGCAGCCAAGATCGGACAGTGGCCTTCTATAATTCACCCCTCCACTTT. This sequence encodes CASSQDRTVAFYNSPLHF. The rearrangement links TRBV4-2 to TRBJ1-6, with TRBD1 as a possible D gene (6 bases). CDR3 length equals 18 residues. The germline V gene has CDR1 LGHNA and CDR2 YNFKEQ. V lost 0 bases to trimming and J lost 3 bases, with 15 bases between them.

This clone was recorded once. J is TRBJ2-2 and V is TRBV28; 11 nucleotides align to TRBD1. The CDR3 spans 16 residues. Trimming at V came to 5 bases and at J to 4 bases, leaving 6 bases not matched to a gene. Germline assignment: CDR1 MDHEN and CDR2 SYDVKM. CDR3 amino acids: CASSPRTGGITGELFF. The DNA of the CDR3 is TGTGCCAGCAGTCCTCGGACAGGGGGCATCACCGGGGAGCTGTTTTTT.

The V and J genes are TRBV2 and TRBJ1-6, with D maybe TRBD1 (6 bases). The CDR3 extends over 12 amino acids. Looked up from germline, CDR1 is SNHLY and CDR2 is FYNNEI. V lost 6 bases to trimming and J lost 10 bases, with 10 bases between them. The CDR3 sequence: CASRYRESPLHF. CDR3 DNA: TGTGCCAGCAGGTACAGGGAGTCACCCCTCCACTTT. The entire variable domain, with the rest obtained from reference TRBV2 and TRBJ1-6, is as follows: EPEVTQTPSHQVTQMGQEVILRCVPISNHLYFYWYRQILGQKVEFLVSFYNNEISEKSEIFDDQFSVERPDGSNFTLKIRSTKLEDSAMYFCASRYRESPLHFGNGTRLTVT.

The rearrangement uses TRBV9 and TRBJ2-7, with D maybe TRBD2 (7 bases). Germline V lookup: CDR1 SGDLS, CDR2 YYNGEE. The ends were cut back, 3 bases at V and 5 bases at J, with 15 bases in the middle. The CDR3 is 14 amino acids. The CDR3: CASSARGQSDEQYF. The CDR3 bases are TGTGCCAGCAGCGCGCGGGGGCAAAGCGACGAGCAGTACTTC.

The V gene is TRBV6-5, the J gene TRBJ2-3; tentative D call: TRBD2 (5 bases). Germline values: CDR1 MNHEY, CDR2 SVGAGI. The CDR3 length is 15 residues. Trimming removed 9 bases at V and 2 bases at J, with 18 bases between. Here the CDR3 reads CASKLAREVTDTQYF. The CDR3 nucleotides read TGTGCCAGTAAATTAGCGAGGGAAGTCACAGATACGCAGTATTTT.

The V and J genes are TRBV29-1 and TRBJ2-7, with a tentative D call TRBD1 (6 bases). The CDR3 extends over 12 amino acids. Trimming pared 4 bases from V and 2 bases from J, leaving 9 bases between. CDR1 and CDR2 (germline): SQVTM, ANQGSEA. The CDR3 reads CSVATGAYEQYF. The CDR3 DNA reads TGCAGCGTTGCGACAGGAGCCTACGAGCAGTACTTC.

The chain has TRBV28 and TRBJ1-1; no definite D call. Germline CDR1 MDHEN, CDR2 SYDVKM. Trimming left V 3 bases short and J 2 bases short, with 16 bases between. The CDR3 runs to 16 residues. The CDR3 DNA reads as TGTGCCAGCAGTTTCTCCTTGGAAGCGGTAAACACTGAAGCTTTCTTT. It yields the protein CASSFSLEAVNTEAFF.